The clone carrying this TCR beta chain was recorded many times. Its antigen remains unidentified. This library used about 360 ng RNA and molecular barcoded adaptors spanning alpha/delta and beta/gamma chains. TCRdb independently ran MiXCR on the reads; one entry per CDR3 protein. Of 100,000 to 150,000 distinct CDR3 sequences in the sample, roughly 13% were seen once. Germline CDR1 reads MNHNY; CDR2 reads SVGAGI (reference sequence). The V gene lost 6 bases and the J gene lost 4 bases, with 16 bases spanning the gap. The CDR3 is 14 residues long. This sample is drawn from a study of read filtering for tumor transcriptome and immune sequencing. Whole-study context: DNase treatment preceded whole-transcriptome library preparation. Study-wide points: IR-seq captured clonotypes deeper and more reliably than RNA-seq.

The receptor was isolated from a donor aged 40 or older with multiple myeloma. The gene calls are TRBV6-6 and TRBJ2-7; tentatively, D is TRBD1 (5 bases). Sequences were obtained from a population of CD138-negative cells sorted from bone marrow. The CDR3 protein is CASSSYEGVYEQYF. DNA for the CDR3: TGTGCCAGCAGCAGCTACGAAGGGGTGTACGAGCAGTACTTC.